Listed here is a single T cell receptor (beta chain). Its target antigen remains unknown. One end of the junction is discordant with germline, which a read error may explain. Taken with the paper, the label for treatment or condition translates to: 15 to 20 received Ad26.COV2.S at low or high dose, single or two shots; roughly five received placebo; per-sample allocation not given. For vaccine and placebo recipients, the sequenced repertoires came from samples collected on day 63 after the first injection. Cohort 1b enrolled about 25 adults aged 18-55 years at a single site in Boston, USA, between 29 July and 7 August 2020. Ad26.COV2.S was a replication-incompetent adenovirus type 26 vector expressing a prefusion-stabilized SARS-CoV-2 spike protein from the original Wuhan strain. Sequences SGHRS (CDR1) and YFSETQ (CDR2) are obtained from the germline V gene. From the cysteine through the phenylalanine, the CDR3 covers 13 amino acids. Of the read, only the CDR3 DNA is kept; its 39 bases are in frame from base 1.

This sample was included in a study of Ad26.COV2.S vaccination and SARS-CoV-2 variants (TCRdb year 2021). Regarding the complete study: Vaccine-arm donors were drawn from COV1001, a multicentre, randomized, double-blind, placebo-controlled phase I-IIa trial of Ad26.COV2.S in healthy adults. Dosing of Ad26.COV2.S was intramuscular, at either 5x10^10 or 1x10^11 viral particles, delivered as one shot or as two shots spaced 56 days apart. Sequencing of the TCRbeta repertoire served to evaluate the specificity and breadth of SARS-CoV-2-reactive T cell receptors following Ad26.COV2.S vaccination. The TCR-sequenced set comprised about 30 samples: some 20 Ad26.COV2.S vaccine recipients, 5 placebo recipients and 8 SARS-CoV-2 convalescent individuals. Participants in the trial were split at random into five groups of five each, receiving low-dose or high-dose Ad26.COV2.S once or twice, or else placebo on both occasions. Throughout the experiments and outcome assessment, investigators stayed blinded to trial group allocation. Study-wide conclusions, independent of this receptor: The study was not powered to compare responses between vaccine doses or regimens. After vaccination, substantial breadth of spike-specific CD8+ and CD4+ T cell responses was reported. Non-spike TCR breadth was comparable between vaccine and placebo recipients, consistent with the vaccine containing only spike. Ad26.COV2.S recipients had higher spike-specific TCR breadth than placebo recipients (P = 0.0014). The authors noted that total T cell responses may have been underestimated by the TCR breadth and depth analyses.

The immunoSEQ Assay was the method used to sequence TCRbeta CDR3 regions. After extraction, genomic DNA underwent amplification by bias-controlled multiplex PCR, followed by high-throughput sequencing. The paper's data handling went like this. Collapsing and filtering of sequences were performed to quantify the absolute abundance of each unique TCRbeta CDR3 region. T cell fraction was estimated by normalization of TCRbeta template counts to usable DNA, with usable DNA being measured through amplification of reference genes present in all nucleated cells. Repertoire TCRs were annotated as SARS-CoV-2-specific by exact matching of V gene, CDR3 amino acid sequence and J gene to a known reactive TCR set. The reference SARS-CoV-2 TCR set was derived from MIRA and filtered for enrichment in COVID-19-positive ImmuneCODE repertoires, a step that removed public or cross-reactive TCRs. Using the MIRA antigens, annotated TCRs were further analysed by specific ORF or by position within an ORF. Breadth was defined as the number of annotated unique rearrangements divided by the total number of unique productive rearrangements, and depth was defined as the summed frequency of the annotated unique rearrangements. Two-sided Wilcoxon rank-sum tests were used to compare TCR breadth between groups. Held by TCRdb, this immuneACCESS table contains in-frame sequences only and omits some clones. Under half of the omission traces to an unresolved V gene where checked; the cause of the rest is unknown. Clone size and the V and J calls come from that table; the DNA yielded D and trimming. The table for this sample lists about 350,000 clones; roughly 90% of them were counted only once. The top ten hold 6.4% of the sample.

This chain joins TRBV5-1 to TRBJ2-3, with no D gene named confidently. The sequencing used peripheral blood, collected in a trial of Ad26.COV2.S vaccine versus placebo. This sequence originates from a person between 18 and 65 years old who received the Ad26.COV2.S COVID-19 vaccine or a placebo. The bases are TGCGCCAGCAGCTTTGGCGGCACGGATACGCAGTATTTT. Translation gives CASSFGGTDTQYF.